A few counts support the clone carrying this TCR beta chain. The antigen remains undetermined. Donors, without exception, were Caucasian adults residing in Nashville, Tennessee. Splitting of CD4+ cells produced CD45RA+ naive and CD45RA-negative memory subsets. This sample was taken from a study of shared clonotypes between healthy human individuals. Study background: Contributing individuals were a couple of females and a few males aged 18 to 49.

V dropped 6 bases and J dropped 0; count of bases not matched to a gene: 13. This CDR3 contains 17 residues. CDR1 and CDR2 from the germline V gene are MDHEN and SYDVKM. Sequencing used immunoSEQ multiplex PCR; TCRdb keeps in-frame clones, though not all of them. The sample yields 2 million to 3 million clones, over 85% seen once. Study-level results: Rarefaction revealed incomplete sorted-subset sequencing despite large depth.

This TCR was sampled from a young man in good health. Some clones in this sample may be carry-over from other donors' samples. Material: naive CD4+ T cells from PBMCs. This sample's subset: CD45RA+ positively selected. The chain has TRBV28 and TRBJ2-5; 7 positions match TRBD1. The CDR3 is CASSLPQGVRYQETQYF. The CDR3 region has the DNA TGTGCCAGCAGCCTCCCCCAGGGGGTCCGGTACCAAGAGACCCAGTACTTC.